The 6 T cell receptor beta chains below all came from one sample that was sequenced in a study of T-cell reconstitution after alpha-beta-depleted transplantation in children. The library targeted TCRbeta and was prepared with unique molecular identifiers. TCRdb re-called the PCR reads through MiXCR, storing one row per CDR3 protein. The sample carries some 110,000 distinct CDR3 sequences, around 10% recorded once. This specimen consisted of PBMCs, obtained before TCRalphabeta/CD19-depleted stem cell transplant. These receptors came from a boy aged 2 to 9 with acute lymphoblastic leukemia, due to receive a stem cell transplant.

This clonotype was picked up a small number of times. The V gene is TRBV14, the J gene TRBJ2-1, with TRBD1 as a possible D gene (6 bases). Germline V gene sequence: CDR1 SGHDN, CDR2 FVKESK. V lost 1 base and J 0 bases, leaving 7 bases between the germline ends. The CDR3 is made up of 15 amino acids. The CDR3 region is CASSQVGASYNEQFF. CDR3 DNA sequence: TGTGCCAGCAGCCAAGTGGGGGCCTCCTACAATGAGCAGTTCTTC.

V and J are TRBV4-1 and TRBJ2-7; D not certain. The CDR3 length is 14 residues. Germline values: CDR1 MGHRA, CDR2 YSYEKL. V shed 1 base and J shed 0 bases, with 7 bases lying between them. Written as DNA, the CDR3 is TGCGCCAGCAGCCAAGCGGCCATCTCCTACGAGCAGTACTTC. Encoded protein: CASSQAAISYEQYF.

The chain uses TRBV3-1 and TRBJ2-1; a weak D match, TRBD2 (5 bases). The V and J ends lost 4 bases and 6 bases respectively, with 7 bases between them. Germline V lookup: CDR1 LGHDT, CDR2 YNNKEL (reference sequence). This CDR3 contains 12 residues. The CDR3: CASSRRVNEQFF. In DNA form, the CDR3 reads TGTGCCAGCAGCCGGCGGGTCAATGAGCAGTTCTTC.

This clonotype showed up just a few times. The chain joins TRBV27 to TRBJ1-5; D is perhaps TRBD1 (5 bases). Germline V lookup: CDR1 MNHEY, CDR2 SMNVEV (reference sequence). Trimming pared 5 bases from V and 2 bases from J, leaving 7 bases between. The CDR3 runs 13 residues. The CDR3 spells CASSGAGNQPQHF. CDR3 DNA: TGTGCCAGCAGTGGGGCGGGCAATCAGCCCCAGCATTTT.

This clonotype occurred a few times. V is TRBV14 and J is TRBJ2-7, with D maybe TRBD2 (6 bases). Germline V lookup: CDR1 SGHDN, CDR2 FVKESK. Trimming left V 1 base short and J 5 bases short, with 15 bases between. The CDR3 has 15 residues. The CDR3 loop reads CASSQGPGVRHEQYF. The CDR3 region has the DNA TGTGCCAGCAGCCAAGGCCCGGGGGTAAGGCACGAGCAGTACTTC.

The CDR3 is CASSYGLATLTDTQYF. The CDR3 DNA is TGTGCCAGCAGTTACGGCCTAGCGACCCTAACAGATACGCAGTATTTT. This sequence joins TRBV6-2 or TRBV6-3 and TRBJ2-3; D is perhaps TRBD2 (6 bases). Germline CDR1 and CDR2: MNHEY and SVGEGT. Trimming shortened V by 2 bases and J by 3 bases, and 15 bases separated the two germline ends. CDR3 length equals 16 residues.